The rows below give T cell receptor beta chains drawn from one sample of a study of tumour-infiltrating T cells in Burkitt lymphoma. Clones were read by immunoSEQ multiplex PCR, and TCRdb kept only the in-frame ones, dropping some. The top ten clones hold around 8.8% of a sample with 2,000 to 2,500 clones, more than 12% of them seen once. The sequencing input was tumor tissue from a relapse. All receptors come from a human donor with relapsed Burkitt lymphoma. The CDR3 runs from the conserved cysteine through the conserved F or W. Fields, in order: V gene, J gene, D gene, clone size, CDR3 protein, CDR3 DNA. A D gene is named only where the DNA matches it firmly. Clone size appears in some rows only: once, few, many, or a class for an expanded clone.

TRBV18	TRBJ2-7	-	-	CASSPLQGEGEQYF	TGTGCCAGCTCACCACTGCAGGGGGAGGGCGAGCAGTACTTC
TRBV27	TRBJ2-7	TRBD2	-	CASSPLPGTSGNYEQYF	TGTGCCAGCAGTCCATTACCCGGGACTAGCGGGAACTACGAGCAGTACTTC
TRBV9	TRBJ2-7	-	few	CASSVGGDTYEQYF	TGTGCCAGCAGCGTCGGCGGCGACACCTACGAGCAGTACTTC
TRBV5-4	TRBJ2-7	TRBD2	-	CASSLLLAPTYEQYF	TGTGCCAGCAGCTTGCTACTAGCGCCTACCTACGAGCAGTACTTC
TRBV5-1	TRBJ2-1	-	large	CASSPGTAGNEQFF	TGCGCCAGCAGCCCCGGGACCGCGGGTAATGAGCAGTTCTTC
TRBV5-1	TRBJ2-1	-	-	CASSLEGQYNEQFF	TGCGCCAGCAGCTTGGAAGGACAGTACAATGAGCAGTTCTTC
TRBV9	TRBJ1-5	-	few	CASSVGSASNQPQHF	TGTGCCAGCAGCGTAGGATCTGCTAGCAATCAGCCCCAGCATTTT
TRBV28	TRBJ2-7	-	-	CASSSANEQYF	TGTGCCAGCAGTTCGGCGAACGAGCAGTACTTC
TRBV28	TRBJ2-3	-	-	CASSLFVTDTQYF	TGTGCCAGCAGTTTATTTGTCACAGATACGCAGTATTTT
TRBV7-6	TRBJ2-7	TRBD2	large	CASGLIGEGYEQYF	TGTGCCAGTGGATTAATTGGGGAGGGCTACGAGCAGTACTTC
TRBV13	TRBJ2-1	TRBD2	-	CASSTIAGGAIGDEQFF	TGTGCCAGCAGCACCATAGCGGGGGGGGCAATTGGGGATGAGCAGTTCTTC
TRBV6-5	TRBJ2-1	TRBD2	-	CASSPSGSSYNEQFF	TGTGCCAGCAGCCCTAGCGGGAGCTCCTACAATGAGCAGTTCTTC
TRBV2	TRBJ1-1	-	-	CASKSGGGNTEAFF	TGTGCCAGCAAAAGTGGCGGGGGGAACACTGAAGCTTTCTTT
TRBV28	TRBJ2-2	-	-	CASSGTGNTGELFF	TGTGCCAGCAGTGGAACAGGGAACACCGGGGAGCTGTTTTTT
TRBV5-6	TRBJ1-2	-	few	CASSLGDNGYTF	TGTGCCAGCAGCCTCGGCGACAACGGCTACACCTTC